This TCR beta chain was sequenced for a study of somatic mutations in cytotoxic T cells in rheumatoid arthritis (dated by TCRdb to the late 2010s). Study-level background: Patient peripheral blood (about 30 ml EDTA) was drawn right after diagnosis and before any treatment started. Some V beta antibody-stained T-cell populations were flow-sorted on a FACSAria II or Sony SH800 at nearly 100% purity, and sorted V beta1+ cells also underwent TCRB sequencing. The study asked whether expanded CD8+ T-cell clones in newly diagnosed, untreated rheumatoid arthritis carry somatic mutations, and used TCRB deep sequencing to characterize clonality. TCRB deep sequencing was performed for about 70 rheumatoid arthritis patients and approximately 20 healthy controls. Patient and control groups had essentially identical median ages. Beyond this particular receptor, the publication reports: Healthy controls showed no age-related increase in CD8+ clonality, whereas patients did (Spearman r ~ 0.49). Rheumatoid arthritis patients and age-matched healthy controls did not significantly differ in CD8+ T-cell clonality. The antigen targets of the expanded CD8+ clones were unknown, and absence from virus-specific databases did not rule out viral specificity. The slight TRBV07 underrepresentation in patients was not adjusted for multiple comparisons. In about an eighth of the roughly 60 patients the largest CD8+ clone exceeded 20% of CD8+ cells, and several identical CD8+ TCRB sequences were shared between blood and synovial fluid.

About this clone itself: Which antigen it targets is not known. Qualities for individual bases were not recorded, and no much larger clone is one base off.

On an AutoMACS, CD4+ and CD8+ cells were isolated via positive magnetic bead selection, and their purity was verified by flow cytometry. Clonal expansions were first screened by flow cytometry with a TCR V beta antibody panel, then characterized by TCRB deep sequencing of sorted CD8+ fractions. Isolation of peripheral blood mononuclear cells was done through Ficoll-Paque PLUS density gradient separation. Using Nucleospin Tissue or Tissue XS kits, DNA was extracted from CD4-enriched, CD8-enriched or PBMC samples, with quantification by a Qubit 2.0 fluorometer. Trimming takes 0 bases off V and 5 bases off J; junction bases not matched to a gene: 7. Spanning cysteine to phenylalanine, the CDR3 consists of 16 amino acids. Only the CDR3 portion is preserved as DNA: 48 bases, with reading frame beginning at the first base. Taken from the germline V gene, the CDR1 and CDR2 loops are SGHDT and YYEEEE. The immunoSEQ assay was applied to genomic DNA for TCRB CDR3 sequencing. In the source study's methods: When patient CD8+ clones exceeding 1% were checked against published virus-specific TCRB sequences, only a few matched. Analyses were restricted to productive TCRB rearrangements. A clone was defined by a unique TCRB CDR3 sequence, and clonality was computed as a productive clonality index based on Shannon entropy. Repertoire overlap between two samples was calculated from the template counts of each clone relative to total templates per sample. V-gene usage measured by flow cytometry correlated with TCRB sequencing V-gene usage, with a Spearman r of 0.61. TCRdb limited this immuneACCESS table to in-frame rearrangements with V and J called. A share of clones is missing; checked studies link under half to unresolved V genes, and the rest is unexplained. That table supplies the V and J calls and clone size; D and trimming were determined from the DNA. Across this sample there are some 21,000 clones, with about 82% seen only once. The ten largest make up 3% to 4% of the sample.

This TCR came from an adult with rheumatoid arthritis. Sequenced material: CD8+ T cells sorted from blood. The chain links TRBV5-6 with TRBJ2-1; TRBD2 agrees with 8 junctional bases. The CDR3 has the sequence CASSLVTAGDHNEQFF. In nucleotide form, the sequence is TGTGCCAGCAGCTTGGTTACAGCGGGGGACCACAATGAGCAGTTCTTC.